These T cell receptor beta chains were read from a single sample in a study of T-cell reconstitution after alpha-beta-depleted transplantation in children. TCRdb re-called the PCR reads through MiXCR, storing one row per CDR3 protein. The data show 600,000 to 700,000 distinct CDR3 sequences, 10% to 15% seen once. Sequences were derived from PBMCs, sampled before TCRalphabeta/CD19-depleted stem cell transplant. These receptors all come from a girl aged 2 to 10 with congenital amegakaryocytic thrombocytopenia, due to receive a stem cell transplant. CDR3s include the opening cysteine and the closing phenylalanine or tryptophan. The order of the fields is J gene, clone size, V gene, CDR3 protein. The size entry is marked missing in some rows and otherwise reads once, few, many or a size class.

TRBJ1-1,many,TRBV12-3/TRBV12-4,CASSPGLLMNTEAFF
TRBJ2-4,-,TRBV20-1,CSARETGVAKNIQYF
TRBJ1-2,many,TRBV5-1,CASSLTARNYGYTF
TRBJ2-1,many,TRBV20-1,CSARRGVYNEQFF
TRBJ2-4,many,TRBV10-2,CASSEFVKSLISIQYF
TRBJ1-4,-,TRBV5-1,CASSLNGEEKLFF
TRBJ1-4,-,TRBV29-1,CSVSRDLTNEKLFF
TRBJ2-1,-,TRBV5-4,CASSLGGRSYNDQFF
TRBJ1-4,-,TRBV4-1,CASSQGIRQGNEKLFF
TRBJ2-7,-,TRBV20-1,CSAPPGGASGIGEQYF
TRBJ2-1,-,TRBV19,CASSISGYHTGNEQFF
TRBJ2-7,many,TRBV29-1,CSVEEGLAGSEQYF
TRBJ1-5,many,TRBV12-3/TRBV12-4,CASSLEGYGNQPQHF
TRBJ2-2,many,TRBV20-1,CSARASGRATGELFF
TRBJ2-1,few,TRBV30,CAWSGGYEQFF
TRBJ2-3,few,TRBV2,CASAVAGVTDTQYF
TRBJ1-5,few,TRBV12-3/TRBV12-4,CASSLARSSHYSNQPQHF
TRBJ1-2,-,TRBV7-3,CASSSPEGGTTPLNYGYTF
TRBJ2-2,-,TRBV12-3/TRBV12-4,CAGTGGRTGELFF
TRBJ2-7,-,TRBV20-1,CSARPREGAVELYEQYF
TRBJ1-3,many,TRBV5-1,CASSLEGSSGNTIYF
TRBJ2-1,many,TRBV12-3/TRBV12-4,CASTLAGAGVAKRQFF
TRBJ2-7,many,TRBV7-9,CASSLSGGPYEQYF
TRBJ2-3,few,TRBV11-2,CASSLDWGLAGGTTSTDTQYF
TRBJ2-1,-,TRBV3-1,CASSQEPPLGEQFF
TRBJ1-1,many,TRBV7-8,CASSPRDRGLVRTEAFF
TRBJ2-3,many,TRBV12-3/TRBV12-4,CASSFSLATDTQYF
TRBJ1-3,-,TRBV7-8,CASSLMPSAHSGNTIYF
TRBJ2-5,many,TRBV7-9,CASSLTYQETQYF
TRBJ2-2,few,TRBV6-1,CASRPAGNTGELFF
TRBJ1-3,many,TRBV12-3/TRBV12-4,CASSSGRADLNTIYF
TRBJ2-3,few,TRBV4-2,CASSQVEDGTDTQYF
TRBJ2-1,few,TRBV7-3,CASSLWTTPLGEQFF
TRBJ1-1,many,TRBV18,CASSPAGQMNTEAFF
TRBJ1-1,many,TRBV5-1,CASSLATVNTEAFF
TRBJ2-7,-,TRBV5-1,CASSLATAGPYEQYF
TRBJ2-7,-,TRBV24-1,CATGKGDEQYF
TRBJ2-3,many,TRBV5-1,CASSITADTQYF
TRBJ1-2,-,TRBV2,CASTPGDGYTF
TRBJ1-1,-,TRBV4-1,CASSPHLRDGAFF
TRBJ2-1,many,TRBV20-1,CSARTKSYNEQFF
TRBJ2-7,-,TRBV4-2,CASSPRLAAVPGSSYEQYF
TRBJ2-7,few,TRBV20-1,CSGRQGGLYEQYF
TRBJ2-2,many,TRBV10-2,CASSDQEGVLGELFF
TRBJ2-7,-,TRBV20-1,CSAPLAPYEQYF
TRBJ2-3,few,TRBV7-9,CASSQSGFTDTQYF
TRBJ2-7,few,TRBV18,CASSPFEESSEQYF
TRBJ2-1,few,TRBV7-8,CASSSSSAYNEQFF
TRBJ1-3,many,TRBV11-2,CASSLVTPRTGKEAGNTIYF
TRBJ1-5,-,TRBV15,CATSALWGQGGGNQPQHF
TRBJ2-1,many,TRBV18,CASSPPIARNNEQFF